This T cell receptor beta chain was documented in a study of shared clonotypes between healthy human individuals. Study-level background: CD4 naive and memory got three plates each, CD8 naive two, CD8 memory one. Notes on the study in general: Rarefaction showed that sequencing of sorted subsets was incomplete (despite large depth).

In regard to this clone: Its antigen is still unknown. Within the sample, other DNA sequences also encode this same CDR3.

The V end lost 4 bases, the J end lost 5 bases, and 11 bases lay between the germline ends. The CDR3 is 14 residues long. Germline values: CDR1 SNHLY, CDR2 FYNNEI. The protocol was immunoSEQ multiplex PCR, while the TCRdb copy is restricted to in-frame clones and leaves out a portion. The data hold approximately 1,000,000 clones, with 70% to 80% observed a single time. J is TRBJ2-2 and V is TRBV2; D not resolved. This sequence originates from a man aged 18 to 30 in good health. Some clones in this sample may be carry-over from other donors' samples. Sequences were obtained from memory CD4+ T cells from PBMCs. The subset is: CD45RA-negative fraction. The CDR3 bases are TGTGCCAGCAGTGCATTAGTAAATACCGGGGAGCTGTTTTTT. As protein: CASSALVNTGELFF.